The 20 T cell receptor beta chains in this list originate from one sample, sequenced in a study of T-cell memory formation after mild COVID-19. TCRdb fed the 5' RACE reads into MiXCR, producing one record per CDR3 protein. Among approximately 88,000 distinct CDR3 sequences listed, about 23% were seen once. Specimen: PBMCs or a T cell subset sorted from them (not recorded which). Receptors were obtained from a man younger than 30 who had mild COVID-19 (a few samples of this study predate the infection). Cell type and time point are not known.

This clonotype was seen a few times. The rearrangement links TRBV6-5 to TRBJ1-2; 8 nucleotides align to TRBD1. J was trimmed by 6 bases and V by 2 bases; bases with no gene match: 2. The CDR3 runs 13 residues. Per germline, CDR1 MNHEY and CDR2 SVGAGI. The CDR3 protein is CASSYLGQDGYTF. The CDR3 region has the DNA TGTGCCAGCAGTTACCTGGGACAGGATGGCTACACCTTC.

By share of the sample, this clonotype is medium-sized. V and J are TRBV7-8 and TRBJ1-5, with D possibly TRBD1 on 6 matching bases. The V gene's germline CDR1 is SGHVS and CDR2 FQNEAQ. This CDR3 region has 17 residues. With 3 bases removed from V and 2 bases from J, the gap between germline ends came to 17 bases. CDR3 coding DNA: TGTGCCAGCAGCTTCAAAGACAGGCCCTTCGGCAATCAGCCCCAGCATTTT. Translating gives CASSFKDRPFGNQPQHF.

This clonotype was seen only a few times. The chain is built from TRBV20-1 and TRBJ1-5; D unclear. With 2 bases removed from V and 2 bases from J, the gap between germline ends came to 10 bases. The CDR3 loop spans 14 amino acids. The germline V gene encodes CDR1 DFQATT and CDR2 SNEGSKA (reference sequence). Here the CDR3 reads CSARQPGGNQPQHF. The CDR3 coding sequence is TGCAGTGCTAGACAACCCGGGGGCAATCAGCCCCAGCATTTT.

This clonotype was found a few times. The chain employs TRBV12-3 or TRBV12-4 and TRBJ2-5; D gene unclear. Trimming removed 6 bases from V and 9 bases from J, with 14 bases in between. The CDR3 runs 12 residues. CDR3 region: CASSPPAAAQYF. The CDR3 DNA reads TGTGCCAGCAGCCCCCCGGCGGCGGCCCAGTACTTC.

The chain recombines TRBV21-1 with TRBJ2-5; TRBD1, the table's D call, was not compared with the DNA. TRBV21-1 is recorded as a pseudogene. There are 16 residues in the CDR3. CDR3 sequence: CASSKESRAVQETQYF. The CDR3 DNA sequence: TGTGCCAGCAGCAAAGAATCCAGGGCGGTCCAAGAGACCCAGTACTTC.

This clonotype has only a few counts. The chain recombines TRBV12-3 or TRBV12-4 with TRBJ2-1, with 7 bases lining up with TRBD2. The ends lost 5 bases at V and 4 bases at J; junction bases unmatched: 5. The CDR3 extends over 14 amino acids. Here the CDR3 reads CASSTTSEYNEQFF. DNA for the CDR3: TGTGCCAGCAGTACTACTAGCGAATACAATGAGCAGTTCTTC.

The table lists this clonotype with a few counts. This chain uses TRBV6-2 or TRBV6-3 with TRBJ1-2; weak D call: TRBD1 (6 bases). The length of the CDR3 is 11 residues. V was cut by 10 bases and J by 8 bases, with 14 bases left in between. The V gene's germline CDR1 is MNHEY and CDR2 SVGEGT. The CDR3 nucleotides are TGTGCCACGATATCAGGGGCCGGCTACACCTTC. It is translated as CATISGAGYTF.

The chain carries TRBV5-5 and TRBJ2-3; D gene ambiguous. CDR1 SGHKS and CDR2 YYEKEE come from the germline V gene (reference sequence). This CDR3 has 15 amino acids. The germline V and J ends were trimmed by 0 bases and 2 bases, with 10 bases remaining between them. CDR3 in amino acids: CASSLEVKSTDTQYF. In DNA, the CDR3 is TGTGCCAGCAGCTTGGAGGTCAAATCCACAGATACGCAGTATTTT.

The chain uses TRBV5-4 and TRBJ2-3, with TRBD2 matching over 8 bases. Germline V CDR1 and CDR2: SGHNT, YYREEE (reference sequence). V was clipped by 3 bases and J by 0 bases; unmatched bases: 9. This CDR3 has 17 residues. The CDR3 DNA sequence: TGTGCCAGCAGCTGGGTAGCGGGGTCCGGAAGCACAGATACGCAGTATTTT. Amino acid sequence: CASSWVAGSGSTDTQYF.

This rearrangement joins TRBV20-1 to TRBJ1-5; a weak D match, TRBD1 (5 bases). V lost 4 bases to trimming and J lost 4 bases, with 17 bases between them. Germline V gene lookup returns CDR1 DFQATT and CDR2 SNEGSKA (reference sequence). The CDR3 covers 15 residues. CDR3 loop: CSAITGRAFNQPQHF. The CDR3 nucleotides are TGCAGTGCTATCACGGGCAGGGCCTTTAATCAGCCCCAGCATTTT.

The V call is TRBV9, the J call TRBJ2-7; D ambiguous. Germline loops: CDR1 SGDLS, CDR2 YYNGEE. V gave up 0 bases and J gave up 3 bases, with 7 bases separating them. This CDR3 has 13 amino acids. The DNA for the CDR3 is TGTGCCAGCAGCGTAGAAGCTGTCTACGAGCAGTACGTC. Encoded protein: CASSVEAVYEQYV.

The rearrangement links TRBV6-2 or TRBV6-3 to TRBJ2-7; TRBD2 might be the D (6 bases). Germline lookup yields CDR1 MNHEY and CDR2 SVGEGT. With 5 bases removed from V and 3 bases from J, the gap between germline ends came to 11 bases. CDR3 length: 13 residues. CDR3 loop: CASSRAGSYEQYV. CDR3 DNA sequence: TGTGCCAGCAGTAGGGCGGGGAGCTACGAGCAGTACGTC.

This sequence joins TRBV5-1 and TRBJ1-1; unclear D gene. This CDR3 has 13 residues. The V and J ends lost 4 bases and 6 bases respectively, with 13 bases between them. The germline V gene encodes CDR1 SGHRS and CDR2 YFSETQ. The CDR3 here is CASSLGSSAEAFF. CDR3 nucleotides: TGCGCCAGCAGCCTAGGGTCGTCAGCTGAAGCTTTCTTT.

The genes are TRBV29-1 and TRBJ2-1, with TRBD1 identical over 7 bases. The trim removed 2 bases at V and 0 bases at J, leaving 4 bases unmatched. The CDR3 is 15 amino acids. From germline, CDR1 is SQVTM and CDR2 ANQGSEA. In DNA form, the CDR3 reads TGCAGCGTTGAAACGGGACAGTCCTCCTACAATGAGCAGTTCTTC. Its protein is CSVETGQSSYNEQFF.

This clonotype showed up just a few times. The chain couples TRBV3-1 to TRBJ2-1; no firm D call. The germline gives CDR1 LGHDT, CDR2 YNNKEL (reference sequence). This CDR3 region has 8 residues. V was pared by 7 bases and J by 8 bases, with 0 bases between. The CDR3 sequence is CASNEQFF. The CDR3 nucleotides read TGTGCCAGCAATGAGCAGTTCTTC.

V and J are TRBV6-6 and TRBJ2-5; D may be TRBD1 (5 bases). Deletions cut 2 bases from V and 5 bases from J, with 12 bases between. This CDR3 has 14 residues. Germline CDR1 is MNHNY and CDR2 is SVGAGI (reference sequence). The CDR3 is CASSYSRVGETQYF. DNA for the CDR3: TGTGCCAGCAGTTACAGCAGGGTTGGGGAGACCCAGTACTTC.

This clonotype was counted a few times. This chain uses TRBV6-6 with TRBJ2-2; possibly TRBD2 for D (5 bases). CDR3 length: 16 amino acids. Looked up from germline, CDR1 is MNHNY and CDR2 is SVGAGI (reference sequence). Trimming took off 1 base at V and 6 bases at J, with 15 bases between the two ends. The DNA of the CDR3 is TGTGCCAGCAGTTACTTGGCCTGGGAGTTAGCCGGGGAGCTGTTTTTT. Amino acids: CASSYLAWELAGELFF.

This chain uses TRBV7-9 with TRBJ2-7; D is unresolved. V was shortened by 5 bases and J by 2 bases, with 16 bases between the two germline ends. Germline values: CDR1 SEHNR, CDR2 FQNEAQ (reference sequence). This CDR3 comprises 15 residues. Here the CDR3 DNA reads TGTGCCAGCAGCAACCCAGTCGGGTCAACCTACGAGCAGTACTTC. This translates into CASSNPVGSTYEQYF.

The chain couples TRBV29-1 to TRBJ2-2; 12 nucleotides line up with TRBD1. After removal of 4 bases from V and 2 bases from J, the junction contained 2 bases not matched to a gene. Germline CDR1 SQVTM, CDR2 ANQGSEA. The CDR3 contains 15 residues. The CDR3 is CSVVGQGANTGELFF. The CDR3, as DNA: TGCAGCGTTGTGGGACAGGGGGCCAACACCGGGGAGCTGTTTTTT.

The V gene is TRBV20-1, the J gene TRBJ2-1; 8 nucleotides line up with TRBD2. V gave up 1 base and J gave up 1 base; unmatched junction bases: 9. The CDR3 loop spans 17 amino acids. Germline CDR1 reads DFQATT; CDR2 reads SNEGSKA (reference sequence). CDR3 in DNA: TGCAGTGCTAGAGGGGAAGCGGGGGTCCATTCCTACAATGAGCAGTTCTTC. It yields the protein CSARGEAGVHSYNEQFF.